This TCR beta chain is drawn from a study of blood T cell repertoires in COVID-19. The wider study: COVID-19 samples collected from the United States, Italy and Spain covered acute and convalescent phases. Sources were T cells, B-cell-depleted T cells, or PBMCs; the material itself was cDNA or gDNA.

CDR3 size: 14 residues. Germline loops: CDR1 SNHLY, CDR2 FYNNEI. The junction had 10 bases not matched to a gene; V was cut back by 8 bases and J by 4 bases. Original data processing: Quantification of nucleated cells was approximated via reference gene primer amplification. The table came from immunoSEQ multiplex PCR; TCRdb's copy has only in-frame clones and leaves some out. D and trimming were read from the DNA, whereas the V and J calls and clone size are those reported in that table. The sample contains approximately 260,000 clones, 80% to 90% of which appear only once. This clonotype was obtained from a woman between 70 and 85 years old with acute or convalescent COVID-19. The sequencing sample was made of peripheral blood. The rearrangement joins TRBV2 to TRBJ1-2; 7 positions match TRBD1. Here the CDR3 reads CASWGDRETYGYTF. The CDR3 DNA reads as TGTGCCAGCTGGGGAGACAGGGAAACCTATGGCTACACCTTC.